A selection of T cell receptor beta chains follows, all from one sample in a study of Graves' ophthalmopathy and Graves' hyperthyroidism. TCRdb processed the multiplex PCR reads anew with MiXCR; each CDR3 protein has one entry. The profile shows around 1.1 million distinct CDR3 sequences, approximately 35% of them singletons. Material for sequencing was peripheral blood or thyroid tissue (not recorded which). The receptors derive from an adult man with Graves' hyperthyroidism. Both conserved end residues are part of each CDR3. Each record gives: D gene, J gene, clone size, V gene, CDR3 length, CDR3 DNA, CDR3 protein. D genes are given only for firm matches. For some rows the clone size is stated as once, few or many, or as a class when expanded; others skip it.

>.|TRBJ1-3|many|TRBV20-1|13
TGCAGTGCTAGCTCAGGGTCTGGAAACACCATATATTTT
CSASSGSGNTIYF
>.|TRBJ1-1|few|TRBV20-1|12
TGCAGTGCTAGACAGATGAACACTGAAGCTTTCTTT
CSARQMNTEAFF
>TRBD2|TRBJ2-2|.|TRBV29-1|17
TGCAGCGTTGCGGTAGGGGGGACTAGCGCGCTAGACGGGGAGCTGTTTTTT
CSVAVGGTSALDGELFF
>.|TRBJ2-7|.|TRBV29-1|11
TGCAGCTTGGCCGGGTCCCTCGAGCAGTACTTC
CSLAGSLEQYF
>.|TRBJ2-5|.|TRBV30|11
TGTGCCTGGAACAACCAAGAGACCCAGTACTTC
CAWNNQETQYF
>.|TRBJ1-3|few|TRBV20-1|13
TGCAGTGCTAGTGTGGGAGCTGGAAACACCATATATTTT
CSASVGAGNTIYF
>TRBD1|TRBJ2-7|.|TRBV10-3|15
TGTGCCATCAGTGAGGGGACAGGAGGGTTCTACGAGCAGTACTTC
CAISEGTGGFYEQYF
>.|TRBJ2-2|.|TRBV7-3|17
TGTGCCAGCAGCTTAAGGGGGGGACAATGGGCCACCGGGGAGCTGTTTTTT
CASSLRGGQWATGELFF
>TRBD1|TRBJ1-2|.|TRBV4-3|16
TGCGCCAGCAGCCAAGATTCAGGGGGAATTAACTATGGCTACACCTTC
CASSQDSGGINYGYTF
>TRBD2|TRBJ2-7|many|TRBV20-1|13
TGCAGTTCCGGGGGGGAGACGTACTACGAGCAGTACTTC
CSSGGETYYEQYF
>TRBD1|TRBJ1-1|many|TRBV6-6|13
TGTGCCAGCCGGGACAGTATGAACACTGAAGCTTTCTTT
CASRDSMNTEAFF
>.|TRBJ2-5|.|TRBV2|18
TGTGCCAGCAGTGAATTTGGGCAGGCCGTAAGACTTAATCAGCCCCAGTACTTC
CASSEFGQAVRLNQPQYF
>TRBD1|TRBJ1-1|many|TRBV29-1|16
TGCAGCGTTTACGGACAGGGGGGATACATGAACACTGAAGCTTTCTTT
CSVYGQGGYMNTEAFF
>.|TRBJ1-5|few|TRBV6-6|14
TGTGCCAGCAGTTACGAGTGGGGCAATCAGCCCCAGCATTTT
CASSYEWGNQPQHF
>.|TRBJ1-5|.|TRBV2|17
TGTGCCAGCAGCTACAAGGGGCCGGACTATAGCAATCAGCCCCAGCATTTT
CASSYKGPDYSNQPQHF
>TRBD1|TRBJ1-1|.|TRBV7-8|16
TGTGCCAGCAGCTTATGGTCGGACAGGATATTCGCTGAAGCTTTCTTT
CASSLWSDRIFAEAFF
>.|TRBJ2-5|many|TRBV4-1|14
TGCGCCAGCAGCCAAAAGATTCTCTCCGAGACCCAGTACTTC
CASSQKILSETQYF
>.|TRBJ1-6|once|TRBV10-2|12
TGCGCCAGCAGTGAAGGGTCTTCACCCCTCCACTTT
CASSEGSSPLHF